A selection of T cell receptor beta chains follows, all from one sample in a study of monozygotic twins with inflammatory bowel disease. Reprocessing the 5' RACE reads, TCRdb reports a single entry for every CDR3 protein and omits DNA. The repertoire table contains approximately 420,000 distinct CDR3 sequences. The sample consisted of blood. These receptor sequences come from a human donor with ulcerative colitis or Crohn's disease, or a healthy co-twin of an affected twin (not recorded which). The CDR3 runs from the conserved cysteine through the conserved F or W. The order of the fields is clone size, V gene, J gene, CDR3 protein. The size field is filled for only some rows; it gives once, few, many or a size class.

size: medium-sized
V: TRBV3-1
J: TRBJ1-6
CDR3: CASSQQGLNSPLHF

size: NA
V: TRBV20-1
J: TRBJ2-2
CDR3: CSARRQGTTGELFF

size: NA
V: TRBV5-1
J: TRBJ2-2
CDR3: CASSFFRGAGELFF

size: NA
V: TRBV14
J: TRBJ1-4
CDR3: CASSLRGVREKLFF

size: NA
V: TRBV20-1
J: TRBJ1-5
CDR3: CSGGGSGNQPQHF

size: NA
V: TRBV20-1
J: TRBJ2-1
CDR3: CSARSRYSYNEQFF

size: NA
V: TRBV6-4
J: TRBJ2-1
CDR3: CASSDSGGVSNEQFF

size: NA
V: TRBV3-1
J: TRBJ2-1
CDR3: CASSHPLGSYNEQFF

size: NA
V: TRBV20-1
J: TRBJ2-3
CDR3: CSASERGPKTDTQYF

size: NA
V: TRBV4-1
J: TRBJ2-7
CDR3: CASSHKQGARSYEQYF

size: NA
V: TRBV10-2
J: TRBJ1-5
CDR3: CASHDGWHGQPQHF

size: NA
V: TRBV5-1
J: TRBJ2-1
CDR3: CASSFAGEEHEQFF

size: NA
V: TRBV27
J: TRBJ2-3
CDR3: CASSRTGGGAYTQYF

size: NA
V: TRBV20-1
J: TRBJ2-2
CDR3: CSAHRTGRGYTGELFF

size: NA
V: TRBV20-1
J: TRBJ2-6
CDR3: CSVIDRTGSSGANVLTF

size: NA
V: TRBV12-3/TRBV12-4
J: TRBJ2-3
CDR3: CASSPTSGGIDTQYF

size: NA
V: TRBV27
J: TRBJ2-1
CDR3: CASSLGLAVSDEQFF

size: NA
V: TRBV7-8
J: TRBJ2-1
CDR3: CASSSNRNRGDYNEQFF

size: NA
V: TRBV7-2
J: TRBJ2-2
CDR3: CASSLFAGVLGPGELFF

size: NA
V: TRBV6-1
J: TRBJ2-1
CDR3: CASSKSGGPYNAQFF